This T cell receptor (beta chain) was documented in a study of graft-versus-host responses after intestinal transplantation. About the study: Recipients got multivisceral, liver-intestinal, or isolated intestinal transplants.

Some clones are missing from TCRdb's copy, which holds only in-frame ones; the method was immunoSEQ multiplex PCR. The data hold approximately 100,000 clones, with about 82% observed a single time. In the case of this clone: Its antigen is as yet unknown.

This CDR3 is built from 16 residues. V was clipped by 5 bases and J by 5 bases; unmatched bases: 8. Germline values: CDR1 SEHNR, CDR2 FQNEAQ (reference sequence). Points from the study as a whole: GvH clones were found in recipient marrow; some appeared first in ileum or blood. Patients with graft-donor T cell macrochimerism had high graft-versus-host to host-versus-graft clonal ratios in allografts.

The rearrangement uses TRBV7-9 and TRBJ2-2; 10 bases line up with TRBD1. The receptor was derived from a human patient who received an intestinal transplant, so some T cells may come from the graft donor. The specimen was PBMCs, collected 255 days after intestinal transplant. Written as DNA, the CDR3 is TGTGCCAGCAGCATATGGACAGGGGGGATTACCGGGGAGCTGTTTTTT. Its translation: CASSIWTGGITGELFF.